One sample yielded the 6 T cell receptor beta chains listed below, sequenced in a study of response to subunit inactivated influenza vaccine. MiXCR was run by TCRdb on the RT-PCR reads, yielding one entry per CDR3 protein. The sample contains approximately 500,000 distinct CDR3 sequences, approximately 20% of which appear only once. The sample was also reused in another study, on T cells expressing NK-cell markers. According to that study: The TCR beta cDNA came from 5'RACE template switching with UMIs.

The sequencing used CD4+ T cells sorted from PBMCs, collected 12 days after vaccination. The receptors shown here come from a man aged 50-59 years who received an inactivated influenza vaccine.

This clonotype turned up a few times. J is TRBJ2-5 and V is TRBV29-1; D remains unclear. Germline CDR1 is SQVTM and CDR2 is ANQGSEA. The V gene lost 5 bases and the J gene lost 5 bases, with 21 bases spanning the gap. CDR3 length: 15 residues. DNA of the CDR3: TGCAGCGTTTTCCTGCGGCGGTTTCCAGTGGAGACCCAGTACTTC. The encoded protein is CSVFLRRFPVETQYF.

A note on this clonotype: With a much larger clone just one base away, this may be a read error. The chain uses TRBV6-2 or TRBV6-3 and TRBJ1-5; D is undetermined. Germline CDR1 and CDR2: MNHEY and SVGEGT. The CDR3 extends over 12 amino acids. With 3 bases removed from V and 5 bases from J, the gap between germline ends came to 5 bases. The CDR3 protein is CASSYPDQPQHF. DNA of the CDR3: TGTGCCAGCAGTTATCCGGATCAGCCCCAGCATTTT.

The gene calls are TRBV11-2 and TRBJ2-3; 7 nucleotides agree with TRBD2. Germline V gene sequence: CDR1 SGHAT, CDR2 FQNNGV. The CDR3 is 21 amino acids. Trimming at V came to 5 bases and at J to 4 bases, leaving 27 bases not matched to a gene. CDR3 in DNA: TGTGCCAGCAGCCCCAGCCTGATGTTTCGAGGGAGGGCCGGGTTCCCAGATACGCAGTATTTT. It translates to CASSPSLMFRGRAGFPDTQYF.

This clonotype has a handful of counts. The CDR3 DNA follows: TGTGCCAGCAGCTATGGGGGGCGTACGCAGTATTTT. Its protein product is CASSYGGRTQYF. V and J are TRBV11-2 and TRBJ2-3; perhaps D is TRBD1 or TRBD2 (6 bases each). The CDR3 runs to 12 residues. Trimming stripped 4 bases from V and 8 bases from J, with 10 bases between. Germline V lookup: CDR1 SGHAT, CDR2 FQNNGV.

The rearrangement joins TRBV27 to TRBJ2-2; tentative D call: TRBD1 (5 bases). Germline CDR1 reads MNHEY; CDR2 reads SMNVEV (reference sequence). Between the trimmed V and J ends, which lost 8 bases and 1 base, there was a span of 17 bases. This CDR3 region has 16 residues. Here the CDR3 reads CASRWGRAVNTGELFF. CDR3 coding DNA: TGTGCCAGCCGGTGGGGCCGAGCTGTGAACACCGGGGAGCTGTTTTTT.

This chain links TRBV7-9 with TRBJ1-5; D is unresolved. V was clipped by 1 base and J by 4 bases, with 8 bases between them. This CDR3 has 14 amino acids. Germline-derived CDR1 and CDR2 are SEHNR and FQNEAQ (reference sequence). CDR3: CASSLGALNQPQHF. In DNA form, the CDR3 reads TGTGCCAGCAGCTTAGGGGCACTAAATCAGCCCCAGCATTTT.